These T cell receptor beta chains were read from a single sample in a study of shared clonotypes between healthy human individuals. The table came from immunoSEQ multiplex PCR; TCRdb's copy has only in-frame clones and leaves some out. The table records over 1.5 million clones, 95% to 99% of them present only once. Sequenced material: naive CD4+ T cells sorted from blood. The receptors come from a young man in good health. CDR3s include the opening cysteine and the closing phenylalanine or tryptophan. The order of the fields is J gene, V gene, CDR3 protein.

J: TRBJ2-2
V: TRBV6-5
CDR3: CASRYTNTGELFF

J: TRBJ2-7
V: TRBV5-1
CDR3: CASSDGTGSYEQYF

J: TRBJ2-7
V: TRBV10-2
CDR3: CASTPPLPDGRDLEQYF

J: TRBJ2-2
V: TRBV15
CDR3: CATSRESRGGTGELFF

J: TRBJ1-4
V: TRBV30
CDR3: CAWSTGALWEKLFF

J: TRBJ1-5
V: TRBV2
CDR3: CASKPGQGMPQHF

J: TRBJ2-7
V: TRBV5-1
CDR3: CASSSGLADYYEQYF

J: TRBJ2-7
V: TRBV20-1
CDR3: CSARNVYEQYF

J: TRBJ1-2
V: TRBV6-5
CDR3: CASSPAGGRYGYTF

J: TRBJ2-3
V: TRBV7-2
CDR3: CASSLGPRGSTDTQYF

J: TRBJ2-3
V: TRBV29-1
CDR3: CSVETSRSTDTQYF

J: TRBJ2-7
V: TRBV30
CDR3: CAWTHLGARAYEQYF

J: TRBJ2-3
V: TRBV6-5
CDR3: CASSYSQGTDTQYF

J: TRBJ2-3
V: TRBV10-3
CDR3: CAISEAISRWADTQYF

J: TRBJ1-1
V: TRBV28
CDR3: CASSFHPNTEAFF

J: TRBJ2-2
V: TRBV14
CDR3: CASSLGGSSMFTGELFF

J: TRBJ2-7
V: TRBV5-4
CDR3: CASSSGPAHQYF

J: TRBJ1-1
V: TRBV11-3
CDR3: CASSLTRNTEAFF

J: TRBJ2-2
V: TRBV13
CDR3: CASSSTWDITGELFF

J: TRBJ2-1
V: TRBV5-1
CDR3: CASSPRGGDEQFF

J: TRBJ1-1
V: TRBV28
CDR3: CASSLPQGLRTEAFF

J: TRBJ2-3
V: TRBV5-6
CDR3: CASSLMGRDTDTQYF

J: TRBJ2-3
V: TRBV23-1
CDR3: CASSPPAGGDAGTDTQYF

J: TRBJ1-1
V: TRBV28
CDR3: CASSPKQGLNTEAFF

J: TRBJ1-2
V: TRBV11-3
CDR3: CASSLFLIRGIPGYTF

J: TRBJ2-7
V: TRBV14
CDR3: CASSQGPGQGGYYEQYF

J: TRBJ1-1
V: TRBV27
CDR3: CASSYKPGDEAFF

J: TRBJ2-1
V: TRBV6-4
CDR3: CASSELAGGNEQFF